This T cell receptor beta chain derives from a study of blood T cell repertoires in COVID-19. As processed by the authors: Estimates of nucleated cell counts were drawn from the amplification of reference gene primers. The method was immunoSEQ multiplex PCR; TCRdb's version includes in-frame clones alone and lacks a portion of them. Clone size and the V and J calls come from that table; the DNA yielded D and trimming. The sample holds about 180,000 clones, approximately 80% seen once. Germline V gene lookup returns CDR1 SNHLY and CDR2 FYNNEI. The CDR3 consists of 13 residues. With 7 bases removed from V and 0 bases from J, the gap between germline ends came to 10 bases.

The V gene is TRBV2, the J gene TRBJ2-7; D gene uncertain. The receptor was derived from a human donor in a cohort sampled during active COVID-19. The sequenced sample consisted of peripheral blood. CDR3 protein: CASTDYSSYEQYF. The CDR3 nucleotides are TGTGCCAGCACGGATTACAGCTCCTACGAGCAGTACTTC.